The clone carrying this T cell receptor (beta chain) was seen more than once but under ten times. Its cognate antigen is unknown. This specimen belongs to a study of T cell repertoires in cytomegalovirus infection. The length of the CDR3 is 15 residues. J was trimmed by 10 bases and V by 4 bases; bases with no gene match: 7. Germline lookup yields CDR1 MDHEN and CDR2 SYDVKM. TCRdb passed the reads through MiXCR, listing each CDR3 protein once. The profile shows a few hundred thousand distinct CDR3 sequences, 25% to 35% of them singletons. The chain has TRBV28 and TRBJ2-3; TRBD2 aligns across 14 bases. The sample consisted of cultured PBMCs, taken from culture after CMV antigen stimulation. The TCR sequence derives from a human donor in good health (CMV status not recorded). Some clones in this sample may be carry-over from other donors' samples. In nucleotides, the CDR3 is TGTGCCAGCAGTTCCCAGGGACTAGCGGGAGAGTCGCAGTATTTT. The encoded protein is CASSSQGLAGESQYF.